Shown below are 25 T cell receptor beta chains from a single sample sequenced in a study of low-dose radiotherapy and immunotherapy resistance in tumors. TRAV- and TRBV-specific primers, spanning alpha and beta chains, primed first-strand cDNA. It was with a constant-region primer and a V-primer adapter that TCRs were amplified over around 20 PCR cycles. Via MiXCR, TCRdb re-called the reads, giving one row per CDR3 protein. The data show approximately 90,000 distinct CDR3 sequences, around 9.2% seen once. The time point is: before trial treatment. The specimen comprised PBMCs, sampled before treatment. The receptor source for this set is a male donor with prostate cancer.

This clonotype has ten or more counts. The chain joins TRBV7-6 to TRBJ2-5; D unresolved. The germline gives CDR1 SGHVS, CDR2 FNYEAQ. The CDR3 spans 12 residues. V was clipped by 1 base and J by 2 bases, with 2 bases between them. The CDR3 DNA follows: TGTGCCAGCAGCTTAGTGCAAGAGACCCAGTACTTC. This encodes CASSLVQETQYF.

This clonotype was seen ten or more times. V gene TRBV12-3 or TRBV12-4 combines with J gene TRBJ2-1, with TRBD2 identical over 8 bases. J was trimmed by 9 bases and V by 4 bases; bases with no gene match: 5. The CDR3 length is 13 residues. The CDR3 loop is CASSSTSAGEQFF. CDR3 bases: TGTGCCAGCAGTTCGACTAGCGCCGGTGAGCAGTTCTTC.

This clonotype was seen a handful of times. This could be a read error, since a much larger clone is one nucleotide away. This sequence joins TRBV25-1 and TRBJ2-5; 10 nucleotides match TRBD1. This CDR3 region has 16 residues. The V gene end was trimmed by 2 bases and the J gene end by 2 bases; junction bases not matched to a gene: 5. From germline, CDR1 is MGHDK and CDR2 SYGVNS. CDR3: CASSELADRGQETQYF. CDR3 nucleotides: TGTGCCAGCAGTGAACTCGCGGACAGGGGGCAAGAGACCCAGTACTTC.

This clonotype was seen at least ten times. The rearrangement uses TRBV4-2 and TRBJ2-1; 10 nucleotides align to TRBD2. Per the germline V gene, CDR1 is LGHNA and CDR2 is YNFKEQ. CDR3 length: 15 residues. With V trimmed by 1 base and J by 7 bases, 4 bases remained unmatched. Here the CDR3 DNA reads TGTGCCAGCAGCCAAGCCAGCGGGGGGGGGAATGAGCAGTTCTTC. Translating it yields CASSQASGGGNEQFF.

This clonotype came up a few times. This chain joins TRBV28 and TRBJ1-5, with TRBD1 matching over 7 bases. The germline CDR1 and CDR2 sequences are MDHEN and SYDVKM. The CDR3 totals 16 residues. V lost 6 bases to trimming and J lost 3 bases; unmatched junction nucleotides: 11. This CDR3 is CASSPFLDRNNQPQHF. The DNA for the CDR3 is TGTGCCAGCAGCCCCTTTCTGGACAGGAACAATCAGCCCCAGCATTTT.

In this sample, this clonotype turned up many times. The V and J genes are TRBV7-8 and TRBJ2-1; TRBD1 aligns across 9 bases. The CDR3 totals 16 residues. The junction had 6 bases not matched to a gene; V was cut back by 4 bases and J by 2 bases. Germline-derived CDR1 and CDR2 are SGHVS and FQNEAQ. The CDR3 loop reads CASSSPTGGPYNEQFF. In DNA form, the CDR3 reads TGTGCCAGCAGCTCCCCCACAGGGGGCCCCTACAATGAGCAGTTCTTC.

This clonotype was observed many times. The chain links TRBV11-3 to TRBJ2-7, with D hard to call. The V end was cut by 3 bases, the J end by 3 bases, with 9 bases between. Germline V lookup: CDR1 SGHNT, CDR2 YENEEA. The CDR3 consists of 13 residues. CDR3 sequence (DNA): TGTGCCAGCAGCTTGTTTCCCCGCTACGAGCAGTACTTC. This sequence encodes CASSLFPRYEQYF. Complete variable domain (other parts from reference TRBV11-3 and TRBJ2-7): EAGVVQSPRYKIIEKKQPVAFWCNPISGHNTLYWYLQNLGQGPELLIRYENEEAVDDSQLPKDRFSAERLKGVDSTLKIQPAELGDSAVYLCASSLFPRYEQYFGPGTRLTVT.

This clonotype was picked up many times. The chain's CDR3 is CASSLTSMDTGELFF. In DNA, the CDR3 is TGTGCCAGCAGCTTGACTAGCATGGACACCGGGGAGCTGTTTTTT. The chain employs TRBV11-2 and TRBJ2-2; 7 bases fit TRBD2. The CDR3 runs to 15 residues. From germline, CDR1 is SGHAT and CDR2 FQNNGV. Losses at the gene ends were 3 bases for V and 3 bases for J; bases not matched to a gene: 4.

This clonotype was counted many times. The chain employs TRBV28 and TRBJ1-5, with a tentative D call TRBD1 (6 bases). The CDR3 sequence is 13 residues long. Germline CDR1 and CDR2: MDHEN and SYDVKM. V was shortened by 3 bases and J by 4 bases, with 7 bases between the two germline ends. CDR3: CASSFDRNQPQHF. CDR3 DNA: TGTGCCAGCAGTTTCGACAGGAATCAGCCCCAGCATTTT. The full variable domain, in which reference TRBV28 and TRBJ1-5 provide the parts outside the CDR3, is DVKVTQSSRYLVKRTGEKVFLECVQDMDHENMFWYRQDPGLGLRLIYFSYDVKMKEKGDIPEGYSVSREKKERFSLILESASTNQTSMYLCASSFDRNQPQHFGDGTRLSIL.

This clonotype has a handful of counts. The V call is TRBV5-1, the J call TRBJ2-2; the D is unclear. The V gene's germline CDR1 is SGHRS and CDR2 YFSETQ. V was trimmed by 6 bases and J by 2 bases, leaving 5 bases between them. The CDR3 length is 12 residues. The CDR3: CASNGNTGELFF. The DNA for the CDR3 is TGCGCCAGCAATGGAAACACCGGGGAGCTGTTTTTT.

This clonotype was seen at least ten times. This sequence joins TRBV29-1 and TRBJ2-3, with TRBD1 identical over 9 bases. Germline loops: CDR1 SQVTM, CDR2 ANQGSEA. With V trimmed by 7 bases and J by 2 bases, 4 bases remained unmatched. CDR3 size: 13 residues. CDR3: CSAGQGHTDTQYF. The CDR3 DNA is TGCAGCGCAGGACAGGGGCACACAGATACGCAGTATTTT.

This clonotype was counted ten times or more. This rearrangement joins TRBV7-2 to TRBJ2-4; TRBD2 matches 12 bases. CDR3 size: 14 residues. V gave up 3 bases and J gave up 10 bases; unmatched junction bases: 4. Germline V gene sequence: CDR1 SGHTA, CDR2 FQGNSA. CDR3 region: CASSFTSGRTIQYF. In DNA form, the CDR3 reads TGTGCCAGCAGCTTTACTAGCGGGAGGACAATTCAGTACTTC.

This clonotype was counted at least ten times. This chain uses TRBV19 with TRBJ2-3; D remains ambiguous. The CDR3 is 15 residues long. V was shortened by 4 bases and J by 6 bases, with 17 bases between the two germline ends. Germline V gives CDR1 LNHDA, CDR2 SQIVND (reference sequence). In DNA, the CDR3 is TGTGCCAGTAGTAATGCTTTGCGGAGCCCCGATACGCAGTATTTT. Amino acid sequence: CASSNALRSPDTQYF.

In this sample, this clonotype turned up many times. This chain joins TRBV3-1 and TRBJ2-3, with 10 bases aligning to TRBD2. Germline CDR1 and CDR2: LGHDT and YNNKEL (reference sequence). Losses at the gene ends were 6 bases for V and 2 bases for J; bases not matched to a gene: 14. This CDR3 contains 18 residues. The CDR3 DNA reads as TGTGCCAGCAGTCACCCGCCGGCTAGCGGGAGCCCCACAGATACGCAGTATTTT. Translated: CASSHPPASGSPTDTQYF.

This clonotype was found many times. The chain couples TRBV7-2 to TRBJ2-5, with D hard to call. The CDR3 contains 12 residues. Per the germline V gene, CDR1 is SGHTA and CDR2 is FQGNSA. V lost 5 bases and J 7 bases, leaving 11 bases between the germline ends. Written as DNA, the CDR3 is TGTGCCAGCAGCACATTCGGTGGGACCCAGTACTTC. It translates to CASSTFGGTQYF.

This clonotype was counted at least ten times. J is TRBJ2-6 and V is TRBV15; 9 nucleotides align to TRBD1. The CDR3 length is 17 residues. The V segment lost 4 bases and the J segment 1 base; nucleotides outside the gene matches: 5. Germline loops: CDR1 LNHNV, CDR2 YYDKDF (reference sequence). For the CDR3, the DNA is TGTGCCACCAGCATAGGGACAGGGTTTTCTGGGGCCAACGTCCTGACTTTC. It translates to CATSIGTGFSGANVLTF.

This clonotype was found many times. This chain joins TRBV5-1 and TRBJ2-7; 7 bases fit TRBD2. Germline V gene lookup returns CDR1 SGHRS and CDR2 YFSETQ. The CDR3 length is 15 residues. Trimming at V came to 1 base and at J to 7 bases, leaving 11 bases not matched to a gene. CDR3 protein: CASSLSSQGGREQYF. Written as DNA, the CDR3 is TGCGCCAGCAGCTTGAGTAGCCAGGGAGGGAGGGAGCAGTACTTC.

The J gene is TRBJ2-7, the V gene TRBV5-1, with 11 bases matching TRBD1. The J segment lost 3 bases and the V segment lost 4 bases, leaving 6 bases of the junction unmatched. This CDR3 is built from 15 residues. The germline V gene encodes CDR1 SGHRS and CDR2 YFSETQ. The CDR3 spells CASSHRTGGVYEQYF. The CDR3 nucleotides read TGCGCCAGCAGCCATCGGACAGGGGGCGTCTACGAGCAGTACTTC.

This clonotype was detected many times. The CDR3 spells CSARDPLLQTQYF. CDR3 nucleotides: TGCAGTGCTAGAGATCCCCTCCTCCAGACCCAGTACTTC. The chain has TRBV20-1 and TRBJ2-5; D gene uncertain. Trimming pared 0 bases from V and 6 bases from J, leaving 11 bases between. The CDR3 has 13 residues. CDR1 is DFQATT and CDR2 is SNEGSKA in the germline V gene (reference sequence).

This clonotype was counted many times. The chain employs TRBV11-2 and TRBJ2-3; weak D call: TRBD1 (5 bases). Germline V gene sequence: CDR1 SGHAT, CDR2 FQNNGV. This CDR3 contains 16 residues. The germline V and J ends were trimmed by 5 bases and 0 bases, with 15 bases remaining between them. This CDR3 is CASSQRGSGSTDTQYF. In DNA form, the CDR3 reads TGTGCCAGCAGCCAACGCGGTTCAGGGAGCACAGATACGCAGTATTTT. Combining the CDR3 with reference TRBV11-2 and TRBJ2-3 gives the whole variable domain EAGVAQSPRYKIIEKRQSVAFWCNPISGHATLYWYQQILGQGPKLLIQFQNNGVVDDSQLPKDRFSAERLKGVDSTLKIQPAKLEDSAVYLCASSQRGSGSTDTQYFGPGTRLTVL.

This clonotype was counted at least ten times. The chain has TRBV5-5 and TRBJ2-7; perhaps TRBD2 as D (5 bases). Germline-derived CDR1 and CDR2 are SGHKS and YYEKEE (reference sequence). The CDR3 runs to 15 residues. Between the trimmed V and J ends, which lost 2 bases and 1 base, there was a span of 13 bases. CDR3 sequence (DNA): TGTGCCAGCAGCTTTCAATCGGGGATTTCCTACGAGCAGTACTTC. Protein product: CASSFQSGISYEQYF.

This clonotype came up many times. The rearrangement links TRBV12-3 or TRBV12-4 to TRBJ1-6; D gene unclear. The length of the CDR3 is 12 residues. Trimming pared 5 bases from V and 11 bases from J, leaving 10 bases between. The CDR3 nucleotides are TGTGCCAGCAGTCCGTCCCCGGCACCCCTCCACTTT. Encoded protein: CASSPSPAPLHF.

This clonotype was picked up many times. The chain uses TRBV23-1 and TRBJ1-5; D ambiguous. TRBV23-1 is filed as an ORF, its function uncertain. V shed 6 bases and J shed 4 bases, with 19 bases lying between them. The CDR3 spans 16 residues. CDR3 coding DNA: TGCGCCAGCAGGCATACCGGGAGGGAGGAAAATCAGCCCCAGCATTTT. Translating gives CASRHTGREENQPQHF.

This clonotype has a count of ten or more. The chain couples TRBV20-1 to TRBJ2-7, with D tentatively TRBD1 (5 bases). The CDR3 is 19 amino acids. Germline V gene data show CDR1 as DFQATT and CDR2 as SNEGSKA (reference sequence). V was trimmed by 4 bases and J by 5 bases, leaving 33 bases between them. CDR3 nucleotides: TGCAGTGCTACTTCGCCCTTTCTTTTGACAGTCCCTGTATTCGACGAGCAGTACTTC. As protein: CSATSPFLLTVPVFDEQYF.

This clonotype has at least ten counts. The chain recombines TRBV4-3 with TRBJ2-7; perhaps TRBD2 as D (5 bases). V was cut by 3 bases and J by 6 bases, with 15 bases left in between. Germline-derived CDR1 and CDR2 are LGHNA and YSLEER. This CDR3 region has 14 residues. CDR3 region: CASSHGTLGGEQYF. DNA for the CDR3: TGCGCCAGCAGCCACGGAACACTAGGTGGCGAGCAGTACTTC.